This TCR beta chain is drawn from a study of blood T cell repertoires in COVID-19. Study-level information: Donors in the United States, Italy and Spain gave samples during acute or convalescent COVID-19. Sources were T cells, B-cell-depleted T cells, or PBMCs; the material itself was cDNA or gDNA.

This CDR3 is built from 15 residues. V was pared by 4 bases and J by 4 bases, with 15 bases between. CDR1 and CDR2 (germline): SGHRS, YFSETQ. In the source study's methods: Estimation of nucleated cell counts was performed using reference gene primer amplification. Clones were sequenced by immunoSEQ multiplex PCR, and TCRdb holds only the in-frame ones, with some missing. The DNA was the basis for D and trimming; V, J and clone size are from that table. This table has around 230,000 clones, approximately 82% appearing once. The sequenced sample was peripheral blood. V and J are TRBV5-1 and TRBJ2-1; a weak D match, TRBD1 (5 bases). The sequence derives from a woman aged 45-65 years with acute or convalescent COVID-19. DNA for the CDR3: TGCGCCAGCAGCCAGACAGATCGTTCTTACAATGAGCAGTTCTTC. Translation: CASSQTDRSYNEQFF.